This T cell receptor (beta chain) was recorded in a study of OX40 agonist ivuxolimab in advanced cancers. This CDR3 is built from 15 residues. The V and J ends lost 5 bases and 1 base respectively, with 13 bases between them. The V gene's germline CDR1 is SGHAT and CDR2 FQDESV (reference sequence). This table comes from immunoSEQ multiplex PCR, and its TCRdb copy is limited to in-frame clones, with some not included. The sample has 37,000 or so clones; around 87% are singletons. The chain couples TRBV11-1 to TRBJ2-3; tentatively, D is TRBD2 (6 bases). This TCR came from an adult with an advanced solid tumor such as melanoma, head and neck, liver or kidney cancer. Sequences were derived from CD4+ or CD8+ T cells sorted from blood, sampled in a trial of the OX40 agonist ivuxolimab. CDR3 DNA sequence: TGTGCCAGCAGCCAAGAATGGGGGGGCACAGATACGCAGTATTTT. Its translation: CASSQEWGGTDTQYF.